This entry lists 26 T cell receptor beta chains sequenced from one sample in a study of blood T cell repertoires in COVID-19. Sequencing was performed with immunoSEQ multiplex PCR; in TCRdb, only in-frame clones are kept and a portion is missing. The data contain some 300,000 clones, 86% of them seen just once; the ten biggest clones take up around 13%. Sequencing was done on a sample of peripheral blood. The receptors originated from a woman between 65 and 79 years old with COVID-19, enrolled during active disease.

The CDR3 loop reads CASSQGDIYNSPLHF. The DNA of the CDR3 is TGTGCCAGCAGCCAAGGTGACATTTATAATTCACCCCTCCACTTT. The chain recombines TRBV3-1 (or the pseudogene TRBV3-2) with TRBJ1-6; D unresolved. The CDR3 sequence is 15 residues long. CDR1 is LGHDT and CDR2 is YNNKEL in the germline V gene (reference sequence). The germline V and J ends were trimmed by 1 base and 4 bases, with 8 bases remaining between them.

The chain employs TRBV27 and TRBJ1-1, with no clear D. This CDR3 has 15 residues. Trimming shortened V by 3 bases and J by 6 bases, and 17 bases separated the two germline ends. The germline V gene has CDR1 MNHEY and CDR2 SMNVEV (reference sequence). The CDR3 reads CASSFGAPSYAEAFF. Written as DNA, the CDR3 is TGTGCCAGCAGTTTCGGTGCACCGTCTTATGCTGAAGCTTTCTTT.

This clone is a singleton in its sample. This chain joins TRBV9 and TRBJ1-2; TRBD1 aligns across 7 bases. V was pared by 2 bases and J by 7 bases, with 2 bases of the junction left unmatched. This CDR3 region has 12 residues. Per the germline V gene, CDR1 is SGDLS and CDR2 is YYNGEE. CDR3 sequence (DNA): TGTGCCAGCAGCGTCCGACAGGGTGGCTACACCTTC. Translating it yields CASSVRQGGYTF.

Details on this clone: With a much larger clone just one base away, this may be a read error. The rearrangement uses TRBV7-2 and TRBJ2-2; 7 positions match TRBD1. Trimming removed 4 bases from V and 3 bases from J; junction bases left unmatched: 2. The CDR3 extends over 14 amino acids. The germline CDR1 and CDR2 sequences are SGHTA and FQGNSA. CDR3 protein: CASSSTGDTGELFF. The CDR3 nucleotides are TGTGCCAGCAGCTCTACAGGGGACACCGGGGAGCTGTTTTTT.

This chain links TRBV9 with TRBJ2-5, with TRBD2 matching over 13 bases. Germline V gene sequence: CDR1 SGDLS, CDR2 YYNGEE. The ends lost 4 bases at V and 2 bases at J; junction bases unmatched: 5. There are 16 residues in the CDR3. The CDR3 spells CASSIGTSGVQETQYF. CDR3 bases: TGTGCCAGCAGCATCGGGACTAGCGGGGTTCAAGAGACCCAGTACTTC.

The V and J genes are TRBV29-1 and TRBJ1-1; D uncertain. V was cut by 3 bases and J by 7 bases, with 12 bases left in between. Per germline, CDR1 SQVTM and CDR2 ANQGSEA. CDR3 size: 12 residues. The CDR3 reads CSVDNQVSEAFF. CDR3 DNA sequence: TGCAGCGTTGATAACCAAGTTAGTGAAGCTTTCTTT.

The rearrangement joins TRBV27 to TRBJ2-1; 10 bases align to TRBD2. Germline assignment: CDR1 MNHEY and CDR2 SMNVEV (reference sequence). V was pared by 7 bases and J by 8 bases, with 8 bases of the junction left unmatched. The CDR3 is made up of 14 amino acids. The CDR3 loop is CASIKRGGVDEQFF. CDR3 sequence (DNA): TGTGCCAGCATAAAGCGGGGGGGCGTGGATGAGCAGTTCTTC.

The CDR3 DNA reads as TGTGCCACCGGGACAAACACTAACTATGGCTACACCTTC. This translates into CATGTNTNYGYTF. V gene TRBV10-3 combines with J gene TRBJ1-2; maybe TRBD1 (6 bases). V dropped 10 bases and J dropped 0 bases, with 12 bases sitting between them. The CDR3 length is 13 residues. CDR1 ENHRY and CDR2 SYGVKD come from the germline V gene.

V usage is TRBV30 and J usage is TRBJ1-1, with 7 bases identical to TRBD1. The CDR3 is 15 residues long. V lost 2 bases, J lost 10 bases, and 16 bases stayed unmatched. Germline V gene data show CDR1 as GTSNPN and CDR2 as SVGIG (reference sequence). The CDR3 is CAWSPPGQTLRGAFF. The DNA for the CDR3 is TGTGCCTGGAGTCCCCCGGGACAGACTTTAAGAGGAGCTTTCTTT.

This chain connects TRBV19 to TRBJ2-7; 7 bases agree with TRBD1. CDR1 and CDR2 from the germline V gene are LNHDA and SQIVND (reference sequence). The trim removed 4 bases at V and 0 bases at J, leaving 9 bases unmatched. The CDR3 sequence is 16 residues long. CDR3 protein: CASSTIGQADSYEQYF. The CDR3, as DNA: TGTGCCAGTAGTACCATAGGACAGGCCGACTCCTACGAGCAGTACTTC.

The chain recombines TRBV12-5 with TRBJ1-1, with 7 bases fitting TRBD1. V shed 5 bases and J 8 bases; nucleotides not matched to a gene: 2. CDR3 length equals 11 residues. Germline V gives CDR1 LGHNT, CDR2 FRNRAP. CDR3 nucleotides: TGTGCTAGTGGTACCAGGGGGGAAGCTTTCTTT. Its protein product is CASGTRGEAFF.

The chain is built from TRBV9 and TRBJ1-2; 11 bases are shared with TRBD1. The J segment lost 7 bases and the V segment lost 3 bases, leaving 8 bases of the junction unmatched. Germline-derived CDR1 and CDR2 are SGDLS and YYNGEE. CDR3 size: 15 residues. The CDR3 DNA follows: TGTGCCAGCAGCGGGGGGACAGGGGGAATCTTTGGCTACACCTTC. Translated: CASSGGTGGIFGYTF.

The gene calls are TRBV11-2 and TRBJ1-2; TRBD1 matches 8 bases. CDR3 length equals 15 residues. Germline CDR1 SGHAT, CDR2 FQNNGV. V was clipped by 2 bases and J by 5 bases; unmatched bases: 7. CDR3 bases: TGTGCCAGCAGCTTATGGGACAGGTCTTTATATGGCTACACCTTC. It encodes CASSLWDRSLYGYTF.

V gene TRBV4-3 combines with J gene TRBJ2-7; 8 bases map to TRBD1. Germline CDR1 and CDR2: LGHNA and YSLEER. The trim removed 0 bases at V and 3 bases at J, leaving 1 base unmatched. The CDR3 loop spans 14 amino acids. The CDR3 here is CASSQETGGYEQYF. CDR3 coding DNA: TGCGCCAGCAGCCAAGAAACAGGGGGCTACGAGCAGTACTTC.

The gene calls are TRBV5-1 and TRBJ1-2; possible D gene TRBD1, 6 bases. CDR1 is SGHRS, CDR2 YFSETQ, per germline. The CDR3 length is 15 residues. V was trimmed by 0 bases and J by 4 bases, leaving 13 bases between them. The chain's CDR3 is CASSLGQAESYGYTF. CDR3 bases: TGCGCCAGCAGCTTGGGACAGGCCGAGTCCTATGGCTACACCTTC.

The CDR3 spells CASSLRYRGFFYGYTF. CDR3 in DNA: TGTGCCAGCAGTTTACGCTACAGGGGATTCTTCTATGGCTACACCTTC. The rearrangement uses TRBV28 and TRBJ1-2; TRBD1 matches 7 bases. Germline V CDR1 and CDR2: MDHEN, SYDVKM. The V segment lost 2 bases and the J segment 4 bases; nucleotides outside the gene matches: 10. This CDR3 has 16 residues.

V usage is TRBV13 and J usage is TRBJ1-1; D is perhaps TRBD1 (6 bases). Trimming pared 3 bases from V and 1 base from J, leaving 12 bases between. CDR3 size: 15 residues. Per the germline V gene, CDR1 is PRHDT and CDR2 is FYEKMQ (reference sequence). CDR3 in DNA: TGTGCCAGCAGCTTGAGGCGGGGGCCGAACACTGAAGCTTTCTTT. This gives the protein CASSLRRGPNTEAFF.

This clone showed up just once. This sequence joins TRBV19 and TRBJ2-7; 9 nucleotides line up with TRBD1. The V gene's germline CDR1 is LNHDA and CDR2 SQIVND (reference sequence). J gave up 2 bases and V 3 bases, and 8 bases lay outside the gene matches. This CDR3 has 16 amino acids. For the CDR3, the DNA is TGTGCCAGTAGTATTAGGCCGGGACAGGGACCCTACGAGCAGTACTTC. This sequence encodes CASSIRPGQGPYEQYF.

The chain uses TRBV4-3 and TRBJ2-2; the D is unclear. The ends were cut back, 1 base at V and 0 bases at J, with 12 bases in the middle. The CDR3 runs 17 residues. Germline lookup yields CDR1 LGHNA and CDR2 YSLEER. The CDR3 bases are TGCGCCAGCAGCCAAGCGCTACAGTATTCGAACACCGGGGAGCTGTTTTTT. Protein product: CASSQALQYSNTGELFF.

This clone was observed a single time. The gene calls are TRBV19 and TRBJ2-7, with TRBD1 matching 7 bases. The length of the CDR3 is 13 residues. Germline CDR1 and CDR2: LNHDA and SQIVND (reference sequence). J was trimmed by 0 bases and V by 5 bases; bases with no gene match: 1. CDR3 DNA sequence: TGTGCCAGTAGTTGGGACAGCTCCTACGAGCAGTACTTC. This encodes CASSWDSSYEQYF. The full variable domain, with the rest looked up from reference TRBV19 and TRBJ2-7, is DGGITQSPKYLFRKEGQNVTLSCEQNLNHDAMYWYRQDPGQGLRLIYYSQIVNDFQKGDIAEGYSVSREKKESFPLTVTSAQKNPTAFYLCASSWDSSYEQYFGPGTRLTVT.

The chain joins TRBV4-2 to TRBJ1-2; TRBD1 matches at 12 bases. CDR3 length: 15 residues. The germline gives CDR1 LGHNA, CDR2 YNFKEQ. The V gene end was trimmed by 4 bases and the J gene end by 4 bases; junction bases not matched to a gene: 4. The CDR3 spells CASSRGTGGGYGYTF. The CDR3 nucleotides are TGTGCCAGCAGCCGGGGGACAGGGGGCGGCTATGGCTACACCTTC.

The table lists this clone with a count of one. The chain carries TRBV27 and TRBJ2-2; 9 positions match TRBD2. In germline, CDR1 is MNHEY, CDR2 SMNVEV (reference sequence). After removal of 0 bases from V and 4 bases from J, the junction contained 6 bases not matched to a gene. The CDR3 sequence is 17 residues long. In DNA form, the CDR3 reads TGTGCCAGCAGTTTATCAGGAGCGGGGGGACTCACCGGGGAGCTGTTTTTT. Translating gives CASSLSGAGGLTGELFF.

A single count supports this clone. CDR3 in amino acids: CASSGGGSPEAFF. CDR3 sequence (DNA): TGCGCCAGCAGTGGGGGGGGCTCCCCTGAAGCTTTCTTT. V and J are TRBV10-1 and TRBJ1-1; TRBD1 is a possible D gene (6 bases). The CDR3 loop spans 13 amino acids. The V and J ends lost 4 bases and 6 bases respectively, with 12 bases between them. From germline, CDR1 is WNHNN and CDR2 SYGVQD (reference sequence).

The chain is built from TRBV3-1 (or the pseudogene TRBV3-2) and TRBJ2-7; a possible D gene is TRBD1 (5 bases). The CDR3 has 16 residues. CDR1 and CDR2 from the germline V gene are LGHDT and YNNKEL (reference sequence). Trimming took 1 base from V and 1 from J, leaving 14 bases between them. DNA for the CDR3: TGTGCCAGCAGCCAAGCTCTAGACAGTTCTTCCTACGAGCAGTACTTC. Translating gives CASSQALDSSSYEQYF.

The chain couples TRBV4-1 to TRBJ1-6; TRBD1 might be the D (5 bases). Deletions cut 1 base from V and 10 bases from J, with 20 bases between. This CDR3 region has 17 residues. CDR1 and CDR2 from the germline V gene are MGHRA and YSYEKL. The CDR3 nucleotides are TGCGCCAGCAGCCAAGTGCCAGGGTCCCCCCTCTGGTCACCCCTCCACTTT. As protein: CASSQVPGSPLWSPLHF.

The V and J genes are TRBV6-5 and TRBJ2-5; D remains unclear. In germline, CDR1 is MNHEY, CDR2 SVGAGI. The CDR3 length is 14 residues. The ends were cut back, 4 bases at V and 3 bases at J, with 12 bases in the middle. The CDR3 DNA sequence: TGTGCCAGCAGTTTCCGACGTGGAGAAGAGACCCAGTACTTC. Its translation: CASSFRRGEETQYF.